This T cell receptor beta chain is from a study of early T cells in non-severe SARS-CoV-2 infection. Overall study context: Sequencing of unsorted whole blood was done on bulk RNA, leaving chains unpaired.

Overall study results and limits: VDJdb-based annotation leaned toward anti-spike CD8 responses and missed private and CD4 specificities.

About this clonotype: Its antigen is unidentified.

The CDR3 is 13 residues long. Germline lookup yields CDR1 SNHLY and CDR2 FYNNEI. V was trimmed by 8 bases and J by 9 bases, leaving 20 bases between them. Unique molecular identifiers were added to individual cDNA molecules. Using its own MiXCR run on the 5' RACE reads, TCRdb lists one record per CDR3 protein. The sample holds some 71,000 distinct CDR3 sequences, 12% seen once. Input material: whole blood. The TCR sequence derives from an adult who was a healthcare worker with PCR-confirmed SARS-CoV-2 infection or an uninfected control (not recorded which). This chain uses TRBV2 with TRBJ2-7; possible D gene TRBD2, 6 bases. The CDR3 DNA reads TGTGCCAGCTCTCCTCCGGGACTCGGGCGGCAGTACTTC. Amino acid sequence: CASSPPGLGRQYF.